These 24 T cell receptor beta chains share one sample of origin, sequenced in a study of CD8 T cells in Susac syndrome (dated by TCRdb to between 2018 and 2021). Library preparation employed the immunoSEQ multiplex PCR assay. RNA was extracted using the RNeasy kit, and roughly 0.5 to 1 ug of the RNA was reverse transcribed with random hexamers. TCRdb's own reprocessing of the public reads used fastp at Q25 and MiXCR and kept productive beta chains. Records with the same CDR3 protein are collapsed into one entry carrying the most frequent genes and DNA. This sample has about 150,000 distinct CDR3 sequences in its table, and approximately 95% of those were observed once. The top ten constitute roughly 0.15% of the sample. The specimen sequenced was CD4+ T cells from PBMCs. These receptors all stem from a human donor with Susac syndrome.

V and J are TRBV27 and TRBJ2-3; D not certain. V was clipped by 6 bases and J by 4 bases, with 8 bases between them. Looked up from germline, CDR1 is MNHEY and CDR2 is SMNVEV (reference sequence). This CDR3 contains 12 residues. CDR3 loop: CASSGRSDTQYF. CDR3 DNA sequence: TGTGCCAGCAGCGGGCGTTCAGATACGCAGTATTTT.

The genes are TRBV20-1 and TRBJ2-1; D gene ambiguous. The germline V gene has CDR1 DFQATT and CDR2 SNEGSKA (reference sequence). Trimming removed 3 bases at V and 3 bases at J, with 9 bases between. CDR3 length: 13 residues. The CDR3 bases are TGCAGTGCTAGGCGTTCCATCTACAATGAGCAGTTCTTC. It encodes CSARRSIYNEQFF.

V is TRBV29-1 and J is TRBJ1-2; 10 nucleotides match TRBD1. The CDR3 has 14 amino acids. Losses at the gene ends were 4 bases for V and 4 bases for J; bases not matched to a gene: 6. Germline V CDR1 and CDR2: SQVTM, ANQGSEA. Here the CDR3 reads CSVGLGTGVYGYTF. The CDR3 DNA is TGCAGCGTTGGACTTGGGACAGGGGTCTATGGCTACACCTTC.

This rearrangement joins TRBV12-3 or TRBV12-4 to TRBJ2-2; 9 bases fit TRBD1. The CDR3 has 16 amino acids. Trimming removed 5 bases from V and 1 base from J; junction bases left unmatched: 5. The CDR3 bases are TGTGCCAGCAGTCCTACAGGGGGCGGGAACACCGGGGAGCTGTTTTTT. This codes for CASSPTGGGNTGELFF.

The chain has TRBV27 and TRBJ1-6; D gene ambiguous. The V end lost 7 bases, the J end lost 7 bases, and 14 bases lay between the germline ends. CDR1 is MNHEY and CDR2 is SMNVEV in the germline V gene (reference sequence). This CDR3 has 14 amino acids. CDR3 sequence: CASTARRENSPLHF. The DNA for the CDR3 is TGTGCCAGCACCGCCCGCCGGGAGAATTCACCCCTCCACTTT.

CDR3 loop: CASSLVRTEAFF. The CDR3 DNA reads TGTGCCAGCAGCTTAGTCCGGACTGAAGCTTTCTTT. V is TRBV5-6 and J is TRBJ1-1, with D hard to call. The germline V gene encodes CDR1 SGHDT and CDR2 YYEEEE. The CDR3 has 12 amino acids. Trimming stripped 2 bases from V and 5 bases from J, with 7 bases between. Combining the CDR3 with reference TRBV5-6 and TRBJ1-1 gives the whole variable domain DAGVTQSPTHLIKTRGQQVTLRCSPKSGHDTVSWYQQALGQGPQFIFQYYEEEERQRGNFPDRFSGHQFPNYSSELNVNALLLGDSALYLCASSLVRTEAFFGQGTRLTVV.

The chain carries TRBV29-1 and TRBJ2-7; D is unclear. CDR3 length: 11 amino acids. Germline V gene lookup returns CDR1 SQVTM and CDR2 ANQGSEA. The V and J ends lost 4 bases and 4 bases respectively, with 8 bases between them. The CDR3 region has the DNA TGCAGCGTTGTCGGCGGTTACGAGCAGTACTTC. Its translation is CSVVGGYEQYF.

CDR3 residues: CASSQDRGRGNTIYF. The CDR3, as DNA: TGTGCCAGCAGCCAAGACAGGGGCAGGGGAAACACCATATATTTT. The chain joins TRBV3-1 to TRBJ1-3, with D possibly matching TRBD1 (6 bases). Trimming stripped 0 bases from V and 4 bases from J, with 10 bases between. CDR3 length: 15 residues. Looked up from germline, CDR1 is LGHDT and CDR2 is YNNKEL (reference sequence).

The chain combines TRBV20-1 with TRBJ1-1, with D tentatively TRBD1 (5 bases). Germline CDR1 is DFQATT and CDR2 is SNEGSKA (reference sequence). This CDR3 spans 12 amino acids. CDR3: CSAQGEDTEAFF. Written as DNA, the CDR3 is TGCAGCGCCCAGGGTGAGGACACTGAAGCTTTCTTT.

The genes are TRBV4-1 and TRBJ2-5; D is uncertain. CDR1 is MGHRA and CDR2 is YSYEKL in the germline V gene. CDR3 length equals 13 residues. With 4 bases removed from V and 5 bases from J, the gap between germline ends came to 11 bases. CDR3 coding DNA: TGCGCCAGCAGCCGTGGCCCCATGGAGACCCAGTACTTC. Amino acids: CASSRGPMETQYF.

The chain couples TRBV29-1 to TRBJ1-2; TRBD1 agrees at 9 bases. The V gene's germline CDR1 is SQVTM and CDR2 ANQGSEA. There are 13 residues in the CDR3. The V and J ends lost 4 bases and 3 bases, in that order; junction bases with no gene match: 3. In DNA form, the CDR3 reads TGCAGCGTTGCTCGGGACAGGGACTATGGCTACACCTTC. It encodes CSVARDRDYGYTF.

This chain joins TRBV6-6 and TRBJ2-7; D unclear. The CDR3 spans 13 residues. V shed 7 bases and J shed 3 bases, with 13 bases lying between them. CDR1 is MNHNY, CDR2 SVGAGI, per germline (reference sequence). The CDR3 sequence is CASKRPEDYEQYF. CDR3 in DNA: TGTGCCAGCAAAAGGCCCGAGGACTACGAGCAGTACTTC.

The chain uses TRBV27 and TRBJ1-2, with 7 positions matching TRBD1. Per the germline V gene, CDR1 is MNHEY and CDR2 is SMNVEV (reference sequence). Losses at the gene ends were 0 bases for V and 0 bases for J; bases not matched to a gene: 7. The CDR3 sequence is 17 residues long. The CDR3 here is CASSLSLRQGANYGYTF. CDR3 DNA sequence: TGTGCCAGCAGTTTATCCCTCCGACAGGGCGCTAACTATGGCTACACCTTC.

V and J are TRBV19 and TRBJ2-1; D perhaps matches TRBD2 (5 bases). Germline CDR1 reads LNHDA; CDR2 reads SQIVND (reference sequence). The CDR3 has 14 residues. V dropped 3 bases and J dropped 2 bases, with 8 bases sitting between them. The CDR3 DNA reads TGTGCCAGTAGTATGTCTAGCCCCTACAATGAGCAGTTCTTC. It codes for CASSMSSPYNEQFF. The complete variable domain, with remaining parts taken from reference TRBV19 and TRBJ2-1, reads DGGITQSPKYLFRKEGQNVTLSCEQNLNHDAMYWYRQDPGQGLRLIYYSQIVNDFQKGDIAEGYSVSREKKESFPLTVTSAQKNPTAFYLCASSMSSPYNEQFFGPGTRLTVL.

This chain links TRBV4-3 with TRBJ2-4, with TRBD1 identical over 7 bases. Germline-derived CDR1 and CDR2 are LGHNA and YSLEER. V lost 0 bases and J lost 8; bases outside the gene matches: 7. This CDR3 has 15 residues. The CDR3 nucleotides read TGCGCCAGCAGCCAAGAGACAGGGCAGGGGGACATTCAGTACTTC. This translates into CASSQETGQGDIQYF.

The rearrangement uses TRBV14 and TRBJ1-1; perhaps TRBD1 as D (5 bases). Germline CDR1 is SGHDN and CDR2 is FVKESK. The CDR3 loop spans 12 amino acids. Trimming removed 6 bases from V and 7 bases from J, with 12 bases in between. In DNA form, the CDR3 reads TGTGCCAGCAGTCACCAGGGTGGTGAAGCTTTCTTT. Translation: CASSHQGGEAFF.

V is TRBV5-6 and J is TRBJ2-7; possibly TRBD1 for D (5 bases). The V and J ends lost 4 bases and 0 bases respectively, with 8 bases between them. The CDR3 loop spans 13 amino acids. Germline V lookup: CDR1 SGHDT, CDR2 YYEEEE. The DNA for the CDR3 is TGTGCCAGCAGCCAAGGGGCCTCCTACGAGCAGTACTTC. This gives the protein CASSQGASYEQYF.

V gene TRBV20-1 combines with J gene TRBJ2-1; D may be TRBD1 or TRBD2 (5 bases each). Germline V gives CDR1 DFQATT, CDR2 SNEGSKA (reference sequence). V gave up 7 bases and J gave up 6 bases, with 16 bases separating them. The CDR3 is made up of 13 amino acids. CDR3 in DNA: TGCAGTGGGGGGAAGATACCCCTCAATGAGCAGTTCTTC. Its translation is CSGGKIPLNEQFF.

This clonotype was detected once. The chain couples TRBV3-1 to TRBJ2-3, with 13 bases fitting TRBD2. Germline assignment: CDR1 LGHDT and CDR2 YNNKEL (reference sequence). V was pared by 4 bases and J by 6 bases, with 4 bases of the junction left unmatched. The CDR3 is 15 residues long. The CDR3 sequence: CASSPLAGGPDTQYF. DNA for the CDR3: TGTGCCAGCAGCCCACTAGCGGGGGGGCCGGATACGCAGTATTTT.

The chain links TRBV7-9 to TRBJ2-2; D is unresolved. This CDR3 region has 14 residues. The V gene lost 5 bases and the J gene lost 7 bases, with 14 bases spanning the gap. CDR1 SEHNR and CDR2 FQNEAQ come from the germline V gene (reference sequence). The CDR3: CASSTGRIGGELFF. The CDR3 DNA sequence: TGTGCCAGCAGCACCGGACGGATCGGCGGGGAGCTGTTTTTT. The whole variable domain, remainder taken from reference TRBV7-9 and TRBJ2-2, is DTGVSQNPRHKITKRGQNVTFRCDPISEHNRLYWYRQTLGQGPEFLTYFQNEAQLEKSRLLSDRFSAERPKGSFSTLEIQRTEQGDSAMYLCASSTGRIGGELFFGEGSRLTVL.

The V gene is TRBV6-1, the J gene TRBJ2-5; possibly TRBD1 or TRBD2 for D (5 bases each). V lost 5 bases to trimming and J lost 8 bases, with 15 bases between them. Germline lookup yields CDR1 MNHNS and CDR2 SASEGT. This CDR3 contains 13 residues. This CDR3 reads CASSPGAPPTQYF. The CDR3 nucleotides are TGTGCCAGCAGTCCCGGGGCCCCTCCAACCCAGTACTTC.

The chain joins TRBV20-1 to TRBJ1-6; the D is unclear. The CDR3 runs to 12 residues. The ends were cut back, 2 bases at V and 8 bases at J, with 7 bases in the middle. The germline gives CDR1 DFQATT, CDR2 SNEGSKA (reference sequence). The CDR3 loop reads CSARPQDSPLHF. The DNA of the CDR3 is TGCAGTGCTAGACCCCAGGATTCACCCCTCCACTTT.

V usage is TRBV15 and J usage is TRBJ2-7; 7 bases line up with TRBD1. The CDR3 length is 13 residues. Trimming at V came to 8 bases and at J to 2 bases, leaving 6 bases not matched to a gene. Germline CDR1 is LNHNV and CDR2 is YYDKDF (reference sequence). CDR3 DNA: TGTGCCACCTCCCTGACAGGGCCCTACGAGCAGTACTTC. As protein: CATSLTGPYEQYF.

This chain links TRBV2 with TRBJ1-1; no firm D call. This CDR3 is 14 amino acids long. V gave up 3 bases and J gave up 4 bases, with 12 bases separating them. Per germline, CDR1 SNHLY and CDR2 FYNNEI. CDR3 protein: CASSDRGSTTEAFF. The CDR3 DNA reads TGTGCCAGCAGTGATCGAGGGTCGACCACTGAAGCTTTCTTT.